This TCR beta chain was found in a study of blood T cell repertoires in COVID-19. Study-wide background: Sites in the United States, Italy and Spain provided acute and convalescent COVID-19 samples. PBMCs, B-cell-depleted T cells, or T cells provided the cDNA or gDNA that made up the material.

Per the study methods: From reference gene primer amplification, estimates of nucleated cell counts were derived. TCRdb's copy holds only in-frame clones and misses some; the assay was immunoSEQ multiplex PCR. Clone size and V and J calls were adopted from that table, with D and trimming inferred from the DNA. Among a few hundred thousand clones listed, around 79% were seen once. Germline V lookup: CDR1 SGHDT, CDR2 YYEEEE. The CDR3 totals 19 residues. With 4 bases clipped from V and 0 bases from J, the junction kept 13 bases outside the gene matches. The rearrangement uses TRBV5-6 and TRBJ2-1; 10 positions match TRBD2. The sequence was obtained from a woman aged 80 or over with acute or convalescent COVID-19. Sequencing was done on a sample of peripheral blood. The CDR3 DNA is TGTGCCAGCAGCAAAGCCGCCCATAGCGGGAGGATCTCCTACAATGAGCAGTTCTTC. Its translation: CASSKAAHSGRISYNEQFF.